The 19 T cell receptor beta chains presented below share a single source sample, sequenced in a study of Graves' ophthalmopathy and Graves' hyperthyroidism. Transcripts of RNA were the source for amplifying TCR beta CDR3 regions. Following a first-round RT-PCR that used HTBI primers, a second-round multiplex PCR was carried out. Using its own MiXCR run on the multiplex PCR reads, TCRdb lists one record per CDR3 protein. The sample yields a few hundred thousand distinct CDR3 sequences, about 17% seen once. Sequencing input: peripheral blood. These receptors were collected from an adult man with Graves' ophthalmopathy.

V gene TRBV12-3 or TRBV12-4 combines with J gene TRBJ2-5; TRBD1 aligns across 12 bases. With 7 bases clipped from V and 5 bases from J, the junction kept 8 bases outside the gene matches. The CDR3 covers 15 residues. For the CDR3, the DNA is TGTGCCAGCATCAAAACCGGGACAGGGGGCGAGACCCAGTACTTC. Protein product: CASIKTGTGGETQYF.

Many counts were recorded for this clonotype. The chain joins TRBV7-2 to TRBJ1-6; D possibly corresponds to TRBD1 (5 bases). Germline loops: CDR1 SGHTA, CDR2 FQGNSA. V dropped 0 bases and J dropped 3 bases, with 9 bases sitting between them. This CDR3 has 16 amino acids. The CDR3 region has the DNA TGTGCCAGCAGCTTAGCAGGGGCCCACTATAATTCACCCCTCCACTTT. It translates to CASSLAGAHYNSPLHF.

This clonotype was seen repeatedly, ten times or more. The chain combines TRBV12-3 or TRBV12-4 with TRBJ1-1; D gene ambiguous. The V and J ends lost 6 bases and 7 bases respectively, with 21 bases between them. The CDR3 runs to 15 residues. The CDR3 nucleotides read TGTGCCAGCAGATCAAATCTTGACTTGGCGGGTGAAGCTTTCTTT. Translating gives CASRSNLDLAGEAFF.

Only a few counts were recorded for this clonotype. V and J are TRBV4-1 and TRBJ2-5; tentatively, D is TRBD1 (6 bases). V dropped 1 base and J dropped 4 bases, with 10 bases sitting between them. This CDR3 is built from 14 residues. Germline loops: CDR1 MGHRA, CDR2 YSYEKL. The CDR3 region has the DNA TGCGCCAGCAGCCAAGTTCTAGGGGGAGAGACCCAGTACTTC. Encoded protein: CASSQVLGGETQYF.

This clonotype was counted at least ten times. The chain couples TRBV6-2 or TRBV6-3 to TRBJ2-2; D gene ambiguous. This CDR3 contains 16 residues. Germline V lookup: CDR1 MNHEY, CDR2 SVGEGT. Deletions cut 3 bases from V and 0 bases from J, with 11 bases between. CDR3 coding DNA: TGTGCCAGCAGTTATTTTTCGAAAACGAACACCGGGGAGCTGTTTTTT. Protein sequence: CASSYFSKTNTGELFF.

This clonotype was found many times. The CDR3 DNA reads TGTGCCAGCAGCTTTAGCGGGAGCTCAGAGACCCAGTACTTC. Its protein is CASSFSGSSETQYF. This rearrangement joins TRBV7-6 to TRBJ2-5; 9 nucleotides agree with TRBD2. CDR1 is SGHVS and CDR2 is FNYEAQ in the germline V gene. With 3 bases clipped from V and 4 bases from J, the junction kept 3 bases outside the gene matches. The length of the CDR3 is 14 residues.

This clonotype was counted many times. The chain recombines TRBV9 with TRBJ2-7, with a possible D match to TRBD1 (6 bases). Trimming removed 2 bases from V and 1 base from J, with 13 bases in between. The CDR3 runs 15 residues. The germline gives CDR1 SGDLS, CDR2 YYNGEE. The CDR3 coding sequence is TGTGCCAGCAGCGTGGGTAATACAGGGTCCTACGAGCAGTACTTC. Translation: CASSVGNTGSYEQYF. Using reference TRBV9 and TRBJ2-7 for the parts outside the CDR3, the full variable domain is DSGVTQTPKHLITATGQRVTLRCSPRSGDLSVYWYQQSLDQGLQFLIQYYNGEERAKGNILERFSAQQFPDLHSELNLSSLELGDSALYFCASSVGNTGSYEQYFGPGTRLTVT.

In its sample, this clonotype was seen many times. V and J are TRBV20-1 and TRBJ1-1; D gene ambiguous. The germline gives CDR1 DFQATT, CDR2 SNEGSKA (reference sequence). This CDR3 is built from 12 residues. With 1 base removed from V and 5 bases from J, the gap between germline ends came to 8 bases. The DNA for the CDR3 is TGCAGTGCTAGAGGAGTTCAGACTGAAGCTTTCTTT. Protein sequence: CSARGVQTEAFF.

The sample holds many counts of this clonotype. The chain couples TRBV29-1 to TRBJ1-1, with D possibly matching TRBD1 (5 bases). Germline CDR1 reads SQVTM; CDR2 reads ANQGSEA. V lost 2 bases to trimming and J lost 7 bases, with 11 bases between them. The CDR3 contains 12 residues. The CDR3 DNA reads TGCAGCGTTGAACGGGGCGGGAATGAAGCTTTCTTT. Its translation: CSVERGGNEAFF.

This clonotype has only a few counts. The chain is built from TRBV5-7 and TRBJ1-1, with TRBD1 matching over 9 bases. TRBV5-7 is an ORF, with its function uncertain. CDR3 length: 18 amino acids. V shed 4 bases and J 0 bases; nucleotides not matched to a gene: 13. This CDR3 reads CASSGRRTGDLMNTEAFF. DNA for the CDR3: TGTGCCAGCAGCGGAAGGAGGACAGGGGATCTGATGAACACTGAAGCTTTCTTT.

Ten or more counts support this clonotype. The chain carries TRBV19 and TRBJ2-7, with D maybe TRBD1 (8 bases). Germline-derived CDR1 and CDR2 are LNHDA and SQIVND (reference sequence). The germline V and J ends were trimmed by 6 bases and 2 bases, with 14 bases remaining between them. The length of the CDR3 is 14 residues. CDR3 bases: TGTGCCAGTAGGAACAGGGGGGGAACCTACGAGCAGTACTTC. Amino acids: CASRNRGGTYEQYF. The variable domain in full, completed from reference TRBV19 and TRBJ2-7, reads DGGITQSPKYLFRKEGQNVTLSCEQNLNHDAMYWYRQDPGQGLRLIYYSQIVNDFQKGDIAEGYSVSREKKESFPLTVTSAQKNPTAFYLCASRNRGGTYEQYFGPGTRLTVT.

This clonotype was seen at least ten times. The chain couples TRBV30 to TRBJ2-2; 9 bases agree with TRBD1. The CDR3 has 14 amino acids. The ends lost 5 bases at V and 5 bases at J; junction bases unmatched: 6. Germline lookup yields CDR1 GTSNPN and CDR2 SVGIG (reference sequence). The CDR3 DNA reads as TGTGCCTGGGTACAGGGGGCAGGGACCGGGGAGCTGTTTTTT. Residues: CAWVQGAGTGELFF.

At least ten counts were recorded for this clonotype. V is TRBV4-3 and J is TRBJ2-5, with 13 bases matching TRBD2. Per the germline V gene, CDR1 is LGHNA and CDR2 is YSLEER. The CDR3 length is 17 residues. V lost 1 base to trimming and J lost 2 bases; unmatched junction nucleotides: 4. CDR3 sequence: CASSQVTSGGAQETQYF. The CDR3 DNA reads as TGCGCCAGCAGCCAAGTTACTAGCGGGGGGGCTCAAGAGACCCAGTACTTC.

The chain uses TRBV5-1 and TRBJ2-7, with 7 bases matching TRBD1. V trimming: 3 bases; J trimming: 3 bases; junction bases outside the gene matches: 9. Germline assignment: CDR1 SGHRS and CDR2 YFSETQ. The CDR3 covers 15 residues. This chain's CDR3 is CASSSLGDSVYEQYF. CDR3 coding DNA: TGCGCCAGCAGCTCATTAGGGGACAGCGTCTACGAGCAGTACTTC.

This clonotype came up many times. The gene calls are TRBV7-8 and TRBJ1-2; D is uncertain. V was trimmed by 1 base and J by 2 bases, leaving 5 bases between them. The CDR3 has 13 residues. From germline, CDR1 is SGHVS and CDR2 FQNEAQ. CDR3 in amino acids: CASSLVGNYGYTF. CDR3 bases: TGTGCCAGCAGCTTAGTAGGGAACTATGGCTACACCTTC.

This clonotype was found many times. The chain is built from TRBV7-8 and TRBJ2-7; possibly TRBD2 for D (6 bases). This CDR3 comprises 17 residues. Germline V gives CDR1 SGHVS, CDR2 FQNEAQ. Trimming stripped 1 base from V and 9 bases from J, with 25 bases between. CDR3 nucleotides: TGTGCCAGCAGCTTAGGGGGTGCGGGACGGTCCCTAAGGGGGCAGTACTTC. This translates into CASSLGGAGRSLRGQYF.

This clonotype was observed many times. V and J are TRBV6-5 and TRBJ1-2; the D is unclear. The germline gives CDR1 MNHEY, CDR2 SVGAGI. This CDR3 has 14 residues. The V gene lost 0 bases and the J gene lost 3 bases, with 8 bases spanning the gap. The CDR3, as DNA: TGTGCCAGCAGTTACTCCCGGGAGGACTATGGCTACACCTTC. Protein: CASSYSREDYGYTF.

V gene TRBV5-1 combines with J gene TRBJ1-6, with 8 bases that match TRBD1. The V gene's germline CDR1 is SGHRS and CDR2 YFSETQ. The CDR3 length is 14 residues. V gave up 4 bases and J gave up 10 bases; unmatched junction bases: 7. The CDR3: CASSIGQGVSPLHF. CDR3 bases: TGCGCCAGCAGCATCGGACAGGGAGTATCACCCCTCCACTTT.

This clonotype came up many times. CDR3 protein: CASSQNSGTGQETQYF. The CDR3 region has the DNA TGTGCCAGCAGCCAGAACAGCGGGACAGGGCAAGAGACCCAGTACTTC. The chain uses TRBV4-2 and TRBJ2-5, with 9 bases that match TRBD1. V shed 3 bases and J 2 bases; nucleotides not matched to a gene: 7. The CDR3 is made up of 16 amino acids. CDR1 is LGHNA and CDR2 is YNFKEQ in the germline V gene.